Sequencing of this TCR beta chain was carried out in a study of cytomegalovirus exposure and HLA in healthy donors. The ends were cut back, 3 bases at V and 6 bases at J, with 14 bases in the middle. Germline CDR1 reads MDHEN; CDR2 reads SYDVKM. The CDR3 is 14 amino acids. General observations from the study: The authors listed 150 to 200 TCR beta chains as cytomegalovirus-associated. Indistinguishability led to the exclusion of some V segments, TRBV6-2 and TRBV6-3 included.

The study ran its PCR with 60 Vbeta and 13 Jbeta primers. Only in-frame clones appear in the TCRdb table, and some are missing; sequencing was by immunoSEQ multiplex PCR. The sample has roughly 120,000 clones, 78% seen once. Donors were ostensibly healthy at sampling, although undocumented immune exposures were probable. Turning to this clone: Its specificity is unknown.

The chain uses TRBV28 and TRBJ1-1; TRBD1 might be the D (6 bases). The receptor's source is a man aged 40-50 years in good health and CMV-seronegative. The sequencing sample was made of PBMCs. In nucleotides, the CDR3 is TGTGCCAGCAGTTTGCTACAGGGTCAAGCTGAAGCTTTCTTT. Amino acid sequence: CASSLLQGQAEAFF. Full variable domain (rest looked up from reference TRBV28 and TRBJ1-1): DVKVTQSSRYLVKRTGEKVFLECVQDMDHENMFWYRQDPGLGLRLIYFSYDVKMKEKGDIPEGYSVSREKKERFSLILESASTNQTSMYLCASSLLQGQAEAFFGQGTRLTVV.